The TCR beta chain described here comes from a study of blood T cell repertoires in COVID-19 (dated by TCRdb to the early 2020s). Broadly, across the study: Samples covering the acute and convalescent phases of COVID-19 were provided by collaborators in the United States, Italy and Spain. The repertoires were released in a freely available public database intended as a resource for research on the immune response to SARS-CoV-2. Samples were obtained from the ongoing ImmuneRACE study (first 160 participants) and from 1,254 subjects provided by 6 global collaborators. Subjects who had been exposed to COVID-19, were actively infected with it, or had recovered from it provided the deeply sampled blood TCRbeta repertoires that made up the dataset. The material from the prospective study consisted of cDNA or gDNA derived from T cells, B-cell-depleted T cells, or PBMCs. Where available, HLA class I and class II types were taken from metadata supplied by the sample provider and were not determined by assay-based typing. A de-identified subject ID, COVID-19 status, age in years and sex were almost always included in the sample metadata. Points the paper makes about the study in general: How much clinical and demographic metadata was included differed by source and by participant, and the metadata was provided uncurated.

Per the germline V gene (reference sequence), MNHEY is the CDR1 and SMNVEV is the CDR2. Counted from cysteine to phenylalanine, this CDR3 has 14 amino acids. Of all the DNA, just the CDR3 is kept, 42 bases in frame from base 1. V and J lose 5 bases and 2 bases, and a span of 12 bases separates them. Collaborating institutions collected whole blood in K2EDTA tubes following their own protocols. For TCRbeta analysis, collaborators shipped samples as frozen whole blood, isolated PBMCs, or DNA extracted from either of those sample types. TCRbeta CDR3 regions were amplified from genomic DNA using the immunoSEQ Assay, a bias-controlled multiplex PCR. The original methods were these. Nucleated cell counts per sample were estimated from amplification of reference gene primers within the assay. To quantify the absolute abundance of each unique TCRbeta CDR3 rearrangement, sequence reads were collapsed and filtered. For each sample, productive Simpson clonality was calculated as the square root of Simpson's diversity index over productive rearrangements. The table was pulled from immuneACCESS by TCRdb, which kept in-frame rearrangements only. Such tables lose some clones; where checked, under half of the loss comes from unresolved V genes, and the rest has no known cause. V and J calls and clone size are given by that table; D and trimming were obtained from the DNA. The sample data list more than 100,000 clones, and more than 80% of these were observed just once. The top ten constitute approximately 4.2% of the sample.

As concerns this clone: Its cognate antigen has yet to be identified. Base qualities were left out, and no much larger clone turns up one base away.

This TCR was recovered from a man aged 40-50 years with acute or convalescent COVID-19. The sample comprised peripheral blood. This chain is built from TRBV27 and TRBJ1-2; possibly the D gene is TRBD1, per 5 matching bases. The encoded CDR3 is CASSPLPGNYGYTF. Here is the DNA: TGTGCCAGCAGTCCCCTCCCAGGGAACTATGGCTACACCTTC.